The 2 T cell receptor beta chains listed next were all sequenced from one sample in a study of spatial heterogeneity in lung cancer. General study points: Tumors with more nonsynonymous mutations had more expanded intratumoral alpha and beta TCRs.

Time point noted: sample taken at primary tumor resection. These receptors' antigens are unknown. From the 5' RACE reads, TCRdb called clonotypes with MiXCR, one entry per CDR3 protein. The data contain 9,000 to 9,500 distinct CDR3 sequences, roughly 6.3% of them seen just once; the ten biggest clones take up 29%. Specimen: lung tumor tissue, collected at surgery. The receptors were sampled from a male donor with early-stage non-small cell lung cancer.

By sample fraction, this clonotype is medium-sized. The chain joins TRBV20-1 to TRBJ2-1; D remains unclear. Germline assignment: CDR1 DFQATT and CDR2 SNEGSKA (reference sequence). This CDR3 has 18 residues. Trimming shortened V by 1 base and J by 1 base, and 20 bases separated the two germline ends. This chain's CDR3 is CSARVWQVIHESYNEQFF. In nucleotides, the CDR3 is TGCAGTGCTAGAGTATGGCAGGTGATCCACGAGTCCTACAATGAGCAGTTCTTC.

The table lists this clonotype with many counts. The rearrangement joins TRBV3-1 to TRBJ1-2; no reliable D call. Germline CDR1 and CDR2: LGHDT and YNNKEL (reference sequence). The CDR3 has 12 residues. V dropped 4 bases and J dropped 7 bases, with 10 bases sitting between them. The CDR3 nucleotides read TGTGCCAGCAGCCCTCAAGGGCTTGGCTACACCTTC. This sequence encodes CASSPQGLGYTF.